This TCR beta chain is drawn from a study of response to subunit inactivated influenza vaccine. Notes on the study in general: Authors suggested that a seasonal influenza vaccination recruits few new T cells each time.

The CDR3 is 14 residues long. Germline V lookup: CDR1 DFQATT, CDR2 SNEGSKA (reference sequence). This clonotype was seen at least ten times. Its matching antigen is unknown. MiXCR, applied by TCRdb to the RT-PCR reads, yields one record per CDR3 protein. Found here are about 520,000 distinct CDR3 sequences, about 25% of them singletons; the top ten hold 1.9%. The source material was CD4+ T cells sorted from PBMCs, sampled about 5 days after vaccination. The TCR sequence derives from a man in his fifties who received an inactivated influenza vaccine. The V call is TRBV20-1, the J call TRBJ1-5; the D gene is possibly TRBD1 (5 bases). The CDR3 protein is CSAYGTDSNQPQHF. The DNA for the CDR3 is TGCAGCGCTTACGGGACGGATAGCAATCAGCCCCAGCATTTT.